The sequence of this T cell receptor beta chain was determined in a study of PD-L1 blockade in urothelial cancer. Study-level background: At 6 weeks and at 3 weeks (second dose) after treatment start, blood was analyzed.

Time point defined: pretreatment peripheral blood. Clones were sequenced by immunoSEQ multiplex PCR, and TCRdb holds only the in-frame ones, with some missing. The sample has around 68,000 clones; 75% to 90% are singletons. CDR1 and CDR2 (germline): MGHRA, YSYEKL. The CDR3 runs 15 residues. V was clipped by 4 bases and J by 2 bases, with 14 bases between them. The chain employs TRBV4-1 and TRBJ2-5; the D gene is possibly TRBD2 (7 bases). The source material was PBMCs, sampled around atezolizumab (anti-PD-L1) treatment. This TCR derives from a man aged 65-85 years with urothelial cancer. CDR3 amino acids: CASSPQRGGQETQYF. In DNA form, the CDR3 reads TGCGCCAGCAGCCCCCAAAGGGGGGGTCAAGAGACCCAGTACTTC.